The 30 T cell receptor beta chains in this list originate from one sample, sequenced in a study of blood T cell repertoires in COVID-19. Clones were read by immunoSEQ multiplex PCR, and TCRdb kept only the in-frame ones, dropping some. Among 70,000 to 80,000 clones listed, over 75% were seen once. Sequenced material: peripheral blood. The receptor set was obtained from a man aged 50 to 60 with acute or convalescent COVID-19.

The chain joins TRBV28 to TRBJ2-1, with D tentatively TRBD1 (5 bases). V was trimmed by 5 bases and J by 1 base, leaving 27 bases between them. Germline lookup yields CDR1 MDHEN and CDR2 SYDVKM. This CDR3 has 20 residues. The CDR3 DNA reads as TGTGCCAGCAGTAAAAGGGGCTGGGGTGGTTCCGATCTTTCCTACAATGAGCAGTTCTTC. Its translation is CASSKRGWGGSDLSYNEQFF.

This rearrangement joins TRBV11-2 to TRBJ1-6, with D unresolved. Germline CDR1 and CDR2: SGHAT and FQNNGV. The V gene lost 5 bases and the J gene lost 1 base, with 15 bases spanning the gap. This CDR3 contains 17 residues. In nucleotides, the CDR3 is TGTGCCAGCAGCCCGAGGTCCGGCGGGTCCTATAATTCACCCCTCCACTTT. This sequence encodes CASSPRSGGSYNSPLHF.

The chain carries TRBV3-1 (or the pseudogene TRBV3-2) and TRBJ2-3, with D uncertain. Germline V CDR1 and CDR2: LGHDT, YNNKEL (reference sequence). The CDR3 has 20 residues. V lost 0 bases, J lost 3 bases, and 25 bases lay in between. CDR3 residues: CASSQDRVAWRPEGTDTQYF. The DNA of the CDR3 is TGTGCCAGCAGCCAAGACAGAGTGGCATGGCGGCCCGAAGGTACAGATACGCAGTATTTT.

This clone appeared a few times. CDR3 nucleotides: TGTGCCAGTAGTATAGATCCGACAGCGTATAGCAATCAGCCCCAGCATTTT. Translating it yields CASSIDPTAYSNQPQHF. The rearrangement links TRBV19 to TRBJ1-5, with D perhaps TRBD1 (5 bases). The CDR3 covers 17 residues. Germline V CDR1 and CDR2: LNHDA, SQIVND (reference sequence). V shed 0 bases and J shed 0 bases, with 12 bases lying between them.

The rearrangement joins TRBV6-2 or TRBV6-3 to TRBJ2-7, with a tentative D call TRBD1 (5 bases). The V gene's germline CDR1 is MNHEY and CDR2 SVGEGT. V lost 5 bases to trimming and J lost 1 base, with 6 bases between them. The CDR3 totals 12 residues. The CDR3 bases are TGTGCCAGCAGTCGACAGTCCTACGAGCAGTACTTC. Translated, it gives CASSRQSYEQYF.

The CDR3 is CASANRIGTDTQYF. The CDR3 DNA sequence: TGTGCCAGCGCAAACAGAATAGGCACAGATACGCAGTATTTT. The V call is TRBV6-5, the J call TRBJ2-3, with D unclear. Germline loops: CDR1 MNHEY, CDR2 SVGAGI. Trimming stripped 8 bases from V and 1 base from J, with 13 bases between. The CDR3 sequence is 14 residues long.

The rearrangement uses TRBV28 and TRBJ2-7, with D unresolved. This CDR3 spans 11 amino acids. V lost 7 bases and J 2 bases, leaving 6 bases between the germline ends. Germline CDR1 and CDR2: MDHEN and SYDVKM. The CDR3 region is CASTTAYEQYF. The CDR3 coding sequence is TGTGCCAGCACCACTGCCTACGAGCAGTACTTC.

This chain links TRBV25-1 with TRBJ2-2; weak D call: TRBD1 (6 bases). This CDR3 is built from 14 residues. V was cut by 3 bases and J by 6 bases, with 11 bases left in between. Germline V gives CDR1 MGHDK, CDR2 SYGVNS. The CDR3 protein is CASSDAGVAGELFF. As DNA, the CDR3 is TGTGCCAGCAGTGATGCAGGGGTGGCCGGGGAGCTGTTTTTT.

The chain has TRBV7-9 and TRBJ1-6; no definite D call. CDR1 and CDR2 from the germline V gene are SEHNR and FQNEAQ (reference sequence). Deletions cut 1 base from V and 6 bases from J, with 13 bases between. The CDR3 is made up of 16 amino acids. The CDR3, as DNA: TGTGCCAGCAGCTTAGTTACGGGGAACGCTAATTCACCCCTCCACTTT. Amino acids: CASSLVTGNANSPLHF.

In its sample, this clone was seen once. The V call is TRBV6-5, the J call TRBJ1-6; D is unclear. V lost 8 bases and J 8 bases, leaving 13 bases between the germline ends. Germline lookup yields CDR1 MNHEY and CDR2 SVGAGI. This CDR3 contains 13 residues. DNA for the CDR3: TGTGCCAGCCGCCGCGGAAAAGATTCACCCCTCCACTTT. Translating gives CASRRGKDSPLHF.

The chain carries TRBV18 and TRBJ2-2, with 11 bases fitting TRBD1. V lost 2 bases and J lost 5; bases outside the gene matches: 7. This CDR3 spans 17 amino acids. Germline loops: CDR1 KGHSH, CDR2 LQKENI. The CDR3 DNA reads as TGTGCCAGCTCACCAGTATCCGGGACAGGGGGAACCGGGGAGCTGTTTTTT. Amino acid sequence: CASSPVSGTGGTGELFF.

The rearrangement joins TRBV7-3 to TRBJ2-3, with TRBD1 matching 8 bases. The CDR3 has 14 amino acids. V was clipped by 3 bases and J by 4 bases; unmatched bases: 3. Germline loops: CDR1 SGHTA, CDR2 FQGTGA. The CDR3 sequence is CASSLRQGSDTQYF. As DNA, the CDR3 is TGTGCCAGCAGCTTGAGACAGGGGTCAGATACGCAGTATTTT.

In DNA, the CDR3 is TGTGCCAGCAGCCGGGGGGGGAACACTAATGAAAAACTGTTTTTT. Translated, it gives CASSRGGNTNEKLFF. The chain recombines TRBV28 with TRBJ1-4, with D perhaps matching TRBD1 (5 bases). The germline V and J ends were trimmed by 6 bases and 2 bases, with 13 bases remaining between them. The CDR3 is made up of 15 amino acids. Germline V gives CDR1 MDHEN, CDR2 SYDVKM.

Only a few counts were recorded for this clone. The CDR3 loop reads CASKSGGRGLNEQFF. As DNA, the CDR3 is TGTGCCAGTAAATCGGGCGGGAGGGGATTGAATGAGCAGTTCTTC. J is TRBJ2-1 and V is TRBV19; 9 nucleotides align to TRBD2. The V gene end was trimmed by 7 bases and the J gene end by 7 bases; junction bases not matched to a gene: 11. The CDR3 runs to 15 residues. CDR1 is LNHDA, CDR2 SQIVND, per germline (reference sequence).

This clone was seen once. This sequence joins TRBV10-1 and TRBJ2-5; 11 nucleotides match TRBD2. The V segment lost 3 bases and the J segment 4 bases; nucleotides outside the gene matches: 7. Per germline, CDR1 WNHNN and CDR2 SYGVQD (reference sequence). There are 16 residues in the CDR3. This CDR3 is CASSDRLAGGRETQYF. The DNA of the CDR3 is TGCGCCAGCAGTGACCGGCTAGCGGGGGGCAGAGAGACCCAGTACTTC.

V gene TRBV4-2 combines with J gene TRBJ1-1; no clear D gene. Trimming took off 0 bases at V and 3 bases at J, with 11 bases between the two ends. Germline assignment: CDR1 LGHNA and CDR2 YNFKEQ. The CDR3 extends over 15 amino acids. The CDR3 here is CASSQEWSIDTEAFF. The CDR3 region has the DNA TGTGCCAGCAGCCAAGAATGGAGTATAGACACTGAAGCTTTCTTT.

The chain couples TRBV7-7 to TRBJ2-3; TRBD2 matches at 10 bases. J lost 4 bases, V lost 4 bases, and 5 bases had no gene match. Germline V gene data show CDR1 as SSHAT and CDR2 as FNYEAQ (reference sequence). CDR3 length: 15 amino acids. The CDR3 nucleotides are TGTGCCAGCAGCTCCGGACTAGCGGAGTCAGATACGCAGTATTTT. Protein sequence: CASSSGLAESDTQYF.

The V gene is TRBV9, the J gene TRBJ1-2; no firm D call. Trimming removed 4 bases from V and 6 bases from J, with 16 bases in between. CDR1 is SGDLS, CDR2 YYNGEE, per germline. The CDR3 length is 14 residues. The CDR3 nucleotides are TGTGCCAGCAGCAGCCGTACCAAAGCGGATGGCTACACCTTC. Its protein product is CASSSRTKADGYTF.

The J gene is TRBJ1-4, the V gene TRBV18, with TRBD1 matching over 7 bases. CDR1 is KGHSH and CDR2 is LQKENI in the germline V gene. J gave up 4 bases and V 4 bases, and 12 bases lay outside the gene matches. The CDR3 totals 17 residues. This CDR3 is CASSQANRGRINEKLFF. DNA for the CDR3: TGTGCCAGCTCACAAGCTAACAGGGGCCGGATTAATGAAAAACTGTTTTTT. The full variable domain, completed using reference TRBV18 and TRBJ1-4, is NAGVMQNPRHLVRRRGQEARLRCSPMKGHSHVYWYRQLPEEGLKFMVYLQKENIIDESGMPKERFSAEFPKEGPSILRIQQVVRGDSAAYFCASSQANRGRINEKLFFGSGTQLSVL.

The DNA of the CDR3 is TGTGCCAGCAGCCCCGGACAGGGGAGCACAGATACGCAGTATTTT. This sequence encodes CASSPGQGSTDTQYF. The chain carries TRBV7-3 and TRBJ2-3; 9 nucleotides match TRBD1. V shed 5 bases, J shed 0 bases, and the junction held 3 bases outside the gene matches. CDR1 and CDR2 from the germline V gene are SGHTA and FQGTGA. The CDR3 sequence is 15 residues long.

V gene TRBV5-1 combines with J gene TRBJ1-1; 10 bases fit TRBD1. Germline CDR1 reads SGHRS; CDR2 reads YFSETQ. CDR3 length: 16 amino acids. Losses at the gene ends were 4 bases for V and 1 base for J; bases not matched to a gene: 7. The CDR3 coding sequence is TGCGCCAGCAGCCAAGGACAGGGGGTCGGGAACACTGAAGCTTTCTTT. Its translation: CASSQGQGVGNTEAFF. Full variable domain (outside the CDR3, taken from reference TRBV5-1 and TRBJ1-1): KAGVTQTPRYLIKTRGQQVTLSCSPISGHRSVSWYQQTPGQGLQFLFEYFSETQRNKGNFPGRFSGRQFSNSRSEMNVSTLELGDSALYLCASSQGQGVGNTEAFFGQGTRLTVV.

The sample holds a few counts of this clone. The gene calls are TRBV6-2 or TRBV6-3 and TRBJ2-7; TRBD2 matches 10 bases. CDR1 is MNHEY, CDR2 SVGEGT, per germline. CDR3 length: 14 residues. V trimming: 6 bases; J trimming: 4 bases; junction bases outside the gene matches: 6. This CDR3 reads CASSRGTSAYEQYF. The CDR3 DNA reads TGTGCCAGCAGCAGGGGGACTAGCGCGTACGAGCAGTACTTC.

The chain is built from TRBV7-9 and TRBJ1-6; a weak D match, TRBD1 (6 bases). The CDR3 covers 14 residues. Germline V CDR1 and CDR2: SEHNR, FQNEAQ (reference sequence). V lost 2 bases, J lost 7 bases, and 9 bases lay in between. The CDR3 loop reads CASSLRGGNSPLHF. CDR3 nucleotide sequence: TGTGCCAGCAGCTTAAGAGGGGGAAATTCACCCCTCCACTTT.

The genes are TRBV4-2 and TRBJ1-6, with TRBD1 as a possible D gene (5 bases). This CDR3 has 15 residues. V gave up 0 bases and J gave up 6 bases, with 9 bases separating them. CDR1 is LGHNA, CDR2 YNFKEQ, per germline. In nucleotides, the CDR3 is TGTGCCAGCAGCCAAGAAGGGGAATCTAATTCACCCCTCCACTTT. Protein sequence: CASSQEGESNSPLHF.

This chain joins TRBV6-5 and TRBJ1-6, with 9 bases identical to TRBD1. Losses at the gene ends were 3 bases for V and 5 bases for J; bases not matched to a gene: 5. Germline CDR1 reads MNHEY; CDR2 reads SVGAGI. The CDR3 covers 16 residues. The CDR3 loop is CASSYVGQGNNSPLHF. The DNA of the CDR3 is TGTGCCAGCAGTTATGTGGGACAGGGAAATAATTCACCCCTCCACTTT.

The rearrangement joins TRBV27 to TRBJ1-6, with TRBD1 matching over 7 bases. The CDR3 spans 14 residues. Germline V lookup: CDR1 MNHEY, CDR2 SMNVEV (reference sequence). V shed 4 bases and J 13 bases; nucleotides not matched to a gene: 10. The CDR3 is CASSSRQGLAPLHF. CDR3 sequence (DNA): TGTGCCAGCAGTTCCCGACAGGGTTTGGCGCCCCTCCACTTT.

The chain joins TRBV19 to TRBJ1-5; TRBD1 is a possible D gene (6 bases). Per the germline V gene, CDR1 is LNHDA and CDR2 is SQIVND (reference sequence). V gave up 6 bases and J gave up 5 bases, with 14 bases separating them. The CDR3 loop spans 14 amino acids. CDR3 DNA sequence: TGTGCCAGTAGCGACAGGTTGAGTTATCAGCCCCAGCATTTT. Protein sequence: CASSDRLSYQPQHF.

The gene calls are TRBV7-2 and TRBJ1-1, with TRBD1 as a possible D gene (5 bases). This CDR3 has 13 residues. V was shortened by 0 bases and J by 6 bases, with 8 bases between the two germline ends. Germline CDR1 and CDR2: SGHTA and FQGNSA. The CDR3 loop reads CASSLAQGAEAFF. The DNA of the CDR3 is TGTGCCAGCAGCTTAGCCCAGGGCGCTGAAGCTTTCTTT.

The CDR3 DNA reads TGTGCCAGCAGCCCACAGGGTGTGGGGGCAGCGCGAGAGACCCAGTACTTC. It is translated as CASSPQGVGAARETQYF. This chain uses TRBV25-1 with TRBJ2-5; the D gene is possibly TRBD1 (6 bases). This CDR3 comprises 17 residues. Germline CDR1 and CDR2: MGHDK and SYGVNS. Trimming left V 6 bases short and J 4 bases short, with 24 bases between.

The chain links TRBV4-3 to TRBJ1-1, with D perhaps TRBD1 (6 bases). V lost 1 base and J 3 bases, leaving 15 bases between the germline ends. CDR1 is LGHNA, CDR2 YSLEER, per germline. The length of the CDR3 is 16 residues. CDR3 in DNA: TGCGCCAGCAGCCAAGGGAATGGGGGGGGCGACACTGAAGCTTTCTTT. Translated, it gives CASSQGNGGGDTEAFF.